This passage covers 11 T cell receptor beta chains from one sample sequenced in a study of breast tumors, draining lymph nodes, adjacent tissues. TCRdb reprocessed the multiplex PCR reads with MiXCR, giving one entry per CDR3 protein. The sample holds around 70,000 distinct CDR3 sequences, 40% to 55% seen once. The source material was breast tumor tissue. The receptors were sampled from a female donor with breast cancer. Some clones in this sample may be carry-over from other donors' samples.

The CDR3 region is CASSSLDGTGVHEQFF. CDR3 sequence (DNA): TGTGCCAGCAGCTCCCTGGACGGGACAGGGGTTCATGAGCAGTTCTTC. The chain combines TRBV7-9 with TRBJ2-1; 10 nucleotides align to TRBD1. The length of the CDR3 is 16 residues. Germline V lookup: CDR1 SEHNR, CDR2 FQNEAQ (reference sequence). V gave up 4 bases and J gave up 8 bases; unmatched junction bases: 11.

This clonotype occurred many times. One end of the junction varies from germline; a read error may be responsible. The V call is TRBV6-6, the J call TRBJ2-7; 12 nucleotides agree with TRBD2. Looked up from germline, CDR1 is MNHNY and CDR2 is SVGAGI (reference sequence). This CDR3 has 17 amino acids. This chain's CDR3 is CASSHSRGLAGSHEQYF. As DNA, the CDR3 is TGTGCCAGCAGTCACTCTCGGGGACTAGCGGGTTCCCACGAGCAGTACTTC.

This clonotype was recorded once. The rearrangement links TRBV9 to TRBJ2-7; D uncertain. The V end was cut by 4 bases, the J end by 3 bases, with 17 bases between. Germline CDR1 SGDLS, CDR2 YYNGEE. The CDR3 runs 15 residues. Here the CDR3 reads CASSQEEYKVYEQYF. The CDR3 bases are TGTGCCAGCAGCCAAGAAGAGTATAAGGTCTACGAGCAGTACTTC.

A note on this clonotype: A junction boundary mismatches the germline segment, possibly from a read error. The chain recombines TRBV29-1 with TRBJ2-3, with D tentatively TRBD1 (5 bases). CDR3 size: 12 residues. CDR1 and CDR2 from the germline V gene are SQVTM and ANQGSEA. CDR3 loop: CSVGQNTDTQCF. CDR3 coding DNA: TGCAGCGTTGGACAGAACACAGATACGCAGTGTTTT.

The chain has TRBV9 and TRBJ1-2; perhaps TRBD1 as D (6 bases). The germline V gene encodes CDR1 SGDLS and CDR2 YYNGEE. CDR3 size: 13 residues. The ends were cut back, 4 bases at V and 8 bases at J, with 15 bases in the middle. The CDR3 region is CASSLVTGKGYTF. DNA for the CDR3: TGTGCCAGCAGCTTAGTTACAGGGAAGGGCTACACCTTC.

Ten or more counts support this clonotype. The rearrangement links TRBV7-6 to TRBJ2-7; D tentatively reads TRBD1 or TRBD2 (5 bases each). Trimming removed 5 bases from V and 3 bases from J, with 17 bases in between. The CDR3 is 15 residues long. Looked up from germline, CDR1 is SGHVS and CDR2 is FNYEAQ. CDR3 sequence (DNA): TGTGCCAGCAGCCGCGCCGGGACGGGGCTCTACGAGCAGTACTTC. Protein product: CASSRAGTGLYEQYF.

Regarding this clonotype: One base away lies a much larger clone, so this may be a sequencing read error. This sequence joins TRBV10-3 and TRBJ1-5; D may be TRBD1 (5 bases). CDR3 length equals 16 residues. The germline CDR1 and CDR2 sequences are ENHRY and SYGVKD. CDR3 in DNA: TGTGCCAGCAGACAGTCGGCCTCCGCTCCAAATCTTGGCCCTGCTTTT. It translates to CASRQSASAPNLGPAF.

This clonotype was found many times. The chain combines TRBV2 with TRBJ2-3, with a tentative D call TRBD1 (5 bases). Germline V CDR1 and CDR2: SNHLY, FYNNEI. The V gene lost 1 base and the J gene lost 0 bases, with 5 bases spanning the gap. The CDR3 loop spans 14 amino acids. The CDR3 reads CASSEGGSTDTQYF. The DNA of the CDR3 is TGTGCCAGCAGTGAAGGGGGCAGCACAGATACGCAGTATTTT.

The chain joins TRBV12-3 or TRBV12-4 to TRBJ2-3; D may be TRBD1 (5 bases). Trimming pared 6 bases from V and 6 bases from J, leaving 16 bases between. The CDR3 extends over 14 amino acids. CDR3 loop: CASSPDGRGDTQYF. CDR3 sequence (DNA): TGTGCCAGCAGCCCAGATGGTAGGGGTGATACGCAGTATTTT.

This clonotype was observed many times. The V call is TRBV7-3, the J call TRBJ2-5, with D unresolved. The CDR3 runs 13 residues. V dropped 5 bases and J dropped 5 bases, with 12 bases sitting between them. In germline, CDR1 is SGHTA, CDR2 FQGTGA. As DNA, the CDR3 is TGTGCCAGCAGCCCGGCCCGTTTCGAGACCCAGTACTTC. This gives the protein CASSPARFETQYF.

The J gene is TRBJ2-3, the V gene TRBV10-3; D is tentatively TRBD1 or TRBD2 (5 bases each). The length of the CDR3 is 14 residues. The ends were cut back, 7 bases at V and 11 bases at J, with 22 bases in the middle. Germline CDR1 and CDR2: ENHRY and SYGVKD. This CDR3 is CAIIRGDSYNEQYF. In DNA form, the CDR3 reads TGTGCCATCATTAGAGGGGATTCCTACAATGAGCAGTATTTT.